The 29 T cell receptor beta chains given below trace back to one sample, sequenced in a study of blood T cell repertoires in COVID-19. The data were produced by immunoSEQ multiplex PCR, yet TCRdb's version contains in-frame clones alone and is incomplete. The table shows about 250,000 clones, with over 70% occurring only once. Source material: peripheral blood. Source of these receptors: a man aged 40-55 years with acute or convalescent COVID-19.

This chain links TRBV4-2 with TRBJ2-5, with 7 bases identical to TRBD2. CDR3 size: 16 residues. Germline CDR1 and CDR2: LGHNA and YNFKEQ. V shed 4 bases, J shed 1 base, and the junction held 9 bases outside the gene matches. The chain's CDR3 is CASSPHLGTTQETQYF. The CDR3 coding sequence is TGTGCCAGCAGCCCCCACCTCGGGACTACCCAAGAGACCCAGTACTTC.

The chain carries TRBV5-1 and TRBJ1-6; tentatively, D is TRBD1 (6 bases). The CDR3 runs 15 residues. Germline V CDR1 and CDR2: SGHRS, YFSETQ. V was cut by 0 bases and J by 7 bases, with 11 bases left in between. The CDR3 nucleotides read TGCGCCAGCAGCTTGGTTCAGGGGTCAAATTCACCCCTCCACTTT. This codes for CASSLVQGSNSPLHF.

This clone occurred a few times. V is TRBV7-9 and J is TRBJ2-7, with 9 bases lining up with TRBD1. This CDR3 comprises 16 residues. Germline CDR1 SEHNR, CDR2 FQNEAQ (reference sequence). V was clipped by 5 bases and J by 5 bases; unmatched bases: 13. CDR3 sequence: CASSHSGTGPRHEQYF. In DNA, the CDR3 is TGTGCCAGCAGCCATTCCGGGACAGGGCCACGCCACGAGCAGTACTTC.

This clone was observed once. CDR3: CASSLAKAGRETQYF. The CDR3 DNA reads as TGTGCCAGCAGCTTAGCGAAAGCGGGAAGAGAGACCCAGTACTTC. The chain links TRBV7-2 to TRBJ2-5; 7 nucleotides line up with TRBD2. With V trimmed by 0 bases and J by 4 bases, 5 bases remained unmatched. CDR1 is SGHTA, CDR2 FQGNSA, per germline. CDR3 length equals 15 residues.

This sequence joins TRBV19 and TRBJ1-1; D may be TRBD1 (6 bases). V shed 6 bases and J shed 2 bases, with 16 bases lying between them. This CDR3 is built from 15 residues. Per germline, CDR1 LNHDA and CDR2 SQIVND (reference sequence). The CDR3 region is CASRNGPQGNTEAFF. The CDR3 nucleotides are TGTGCCAGTAGGAATGGGCCACAGGGCAACACTGAAGCTTTCTTT.

This clone occurred a few times. CDR3 nucleotide sequence: TGTGCCAGCAGAAATTTATACTTAAATGAAAAACTGTTTTTT. This codes for CASRNLYLNEKLFF. The gene calls are TRBV28 and TRBJ1-4; unclear D gene. This CDR3 is built from 14 residues. Germline V gene data show CDR1 as MDHEN and CDR2 as SYDVKM. The germline V and J ends were trimmed by 6 bases and 5 bases, with 13 bases remaining between them.

V gene TRBV11-2 combines with J gene TRBJ2-7; D is perhaps TRBD2 (6 bases). This CDR3 comprises 15 residues. The V end lost 2 bases, the J end lost 1 base, and 12 bases lay between the germline ends. Per the germline V gene, CDR1 is SGHAT and CDR2 is FQNNGV. The CDR3 DNA is TGTGCCAGCAGCTTATCAAGCGGGCCTTCCTACGAGCAGTACTTC. Protein product: CASSLSSGPSYEQYF.

V and J are TRBV19 and TRBJ1-5; D is possibly TRBD1 (6 bases). Germline CDR1 LNHDA, CDR2 SQIVND (reference sequence). V was cut by 7 bases and J by 9 bases, with 25 bases left in between. The CDR3 is 16 residues long. For the CDR3, the DNA is TGTGCCAGTACCAGGGTCCCGGACAGAGGGGCCTCGCCCCAGCATTTT. It is translated as CASTRVPDRGASPQHF.

The chain has TRBV7-9 and TRBJ1-1, with 11 bases lining up with TRBD1. In germline, CDR1 is SEHNR, CDR2 FQNEAQ (reference sequence). The CDR3 spans 15 residues. The V segment lost 5 bases and the J segment 4 bases; nucleotides outside the gene matches: 6. The CDR3, as DNA: TGTGCCAGCAGCACCACGGACAGGGGGCTCACTGAAGCTTTCTTT. Translated, it gives CASSTTDRGLTEAFF. Full variable domain (outside the CDR3, taken from reference TRBV7-9 and TRBJ1-1): DTGVSQNPRHKITKRGQNVTFRCDPISEHNRLYWYRQTLGQGPEFLTYFQNEAQLEKSRLLSDRFSAERPKGSFSTLEIQRTEQGDSAMYLCASSTTDRGLTEAFFGQGTRLTVV.

The V and J genes are TRBV10-3 and TRBJ1-2; D is unresolved. Trimming stripped 0 bases from V and 4 bases from J, with 9 bases between. Per the germline V gene, CDR1 is ENHRY and CDR2 is SYGVKD. The CDR3 is 14 amino acids. In DNA, the CDR3 is TGTGCCATCAGTGAGTCAAAGGGAGTCTATGGCTACACCTTC. As protein: CAISESKGVYGYTF.

V gene TRBV30 combines with J gene TRBJ1-1; the D gene is possibly TRBD1 (5 bases). Trimming took 6 bases from V and 1 from J, leaving 18 bases between them. CDR3 length: 15 amino acids. The germline V gene has CDR1 GTSNPN and CDR2 SVGIG (reference sequence). The CDR3 sequence is CACTTVTPENTEAFF. Here the CDR3 DNA reads TGTGCCTGCACGACAGTGACCCCGGAGAACACTGAAGCTTTCTTT.

The V call is TRBV9, the J call TRBJ2-7, with 14 positions matching TRBD2. The CDR3 loop spans 15 amino acids. Germline CDR1 SGDLS, CDR2 YYNGEE. With 4 bases clipped from V and 7 bases from J, the junction kept 7 bases outside the gene matches. CDR3 amino acids: CASSSRLAGGGEQYF. DNA of the CDR3: TGTGCCAGCAGCTCCCGACTAGCGGGAGGGGGAGAGCAGTACTTC.

This chain joins TRBV7-2 and TRBJ1-2, with no clear D. The CDR3 is made up of 14 amino acids. The germline CDR1 and CDR2 sequences are SGHTA and FQGNSA. V lost 3 bases to trimming and J lost 6 bases, with 14 bases between them. For the CDR3, the DNA is TGTGCCAGCAGCTTTTTTTCAGGTCCCGATGGCTACACCTTC. The encoded protein is CASSFFSGPDGYTF.

The CDR3 loop is CASEKHPTGELFF. The CDR3 nucleotides read TGTGCCAGCGAAAAACATCCCACCGGGGAGCTGTTTTTT. The chain is built from TRBV7-2 and TRBJ2-2, with no clear D. Trimming took 8 bases from V and 4 from J, leaving 11 bases between them. From germline, CDR1 is SGHTA and CDR2 FQGNSA. CDR3 size: 13 residues. Drawing the rest from reference TRBV7-2 and TRBJ2-2, the complete variable domain is GAGVSQSPSNKVTEKGKDVELRCDPISGHTALYWYRQSLGQGLEFLIYFQGNSAPDKSGLPSDRFSAERTGGSVSTLTIQRTQQEDSAVYLCASEKHPTGELFFGEGSRLTVL.

The rearrangement uses TRBV13 and TRBJ2-3; 8 nucleotides agree with TRBD2. The length of the CDR3 is 16 residues. The V gene's germline CDR1 is PRHDT and CDR2 FYEKMQ (reference sequence). V dropped 6 bases and J dropped 2; count of bases not matched to a gene: 10. This CDR3 is CASRSSTSENTDTQYF. As DNA, the CDR3 is TGTGCCAGCAGGTCCTCGACTAGCGAAAACACAGATACGCAGTATTTT.

The CDR3, as DNA: TGTGCCAGCAGCATAGGACAGGGGGCGCGCGAGCAGTACTTC. It specifies CASSIGQGAREQYF. The chain couples TRBV6-6 to TRBJ2-7, with 11 bases fitting TRBD1. J was trimmed by 6 bases and V by 6 bases; bases with no gene match: 7. Per germline, CDR1 MNHNY and CDR2 SVGAGI (reference sequence). CDR3 size: 14 residues.

The chain combines TRBV4-1 with TRBJ2-4; 7 bases are shared with TRBD1. Per the germline V gene, CDR1 is MGHRA and CDR2 is YSYEKL. This CDR3 comprises 16 residues. V was pared by 0 bases and J by 16 bases, with 18 bases of the junction left unmatched. The CDR3 region is CASSQDRLNPGTAHYF. For the CDR3, the DNA is TGCGCCAGCAGCCAAGATCGCCTCAACCCCGGGACAGCTCATTACTTC.

V and J are TRBV9 and TRBJ1-3; 7 bases agree with TRBD1. The CDR3 is 16 residues long. Germline trimming cut 1 base from V and 7 bases from J; bases unmatched to any gene: 11. CDR1 is SGDLS and CDR2 is YYNGEE in the germline V gene. In nucleotides, the CDR3 is TGTGCCAGCAGCGTACTCGGGACAGCCTTTAGGAACACCATATATTTT. Its protein product is CASSVLGTAFRNTIYF.

This sequence joins TRBV7-6 and TRBJ1-5; D is uncertain. Looked up from germline, CDR1 is SGHVS and CDR2 is FNYEAQ. This CDR3 spans 13 amino acids. V was pared by 5 bases and J by 3 bases, with 8 bases between. The DNA of the CDR3 is TGTGCCAGCAGCAGGGAGAACAATCAGCCCCAGCATTTT. Protein product: CASSRENNQPQHF.

This chain connects TRBV12-3 or TRBV12-4 to TRBJ1-1; D remains ambiguous. This CDR3 comprises 10 residues. The ends were cut back, 3 bases at V and 10 bases at J, with 6 bases in the middle. CDR3 region: CASSLGGAFF. DNA for the CDR3: TGTGCCAGCAGTTTGGGAGGAGCTTTCTTT.

The V call is TRBV7-3, the J call TRBJ2-2; 7 positions match TRBD1. This CDR3 spans 13 amino acids. V dropped 5 bases and J dropped 8; count of bases not matched to a gene: 5. Per germline, CDR1 SGHTA and CDR2 FQGTGA. The CDR3 region has the DNA TGTGCCAGCAGCCTTGACAGGGATGGGGAGCTGTTTTTT. It codes for CASSLDRDGELFF.

The chain is built from TRBV5-1 and TRBJ2-2, with 12 nucleotides matching TRBD2. The V segment lost 4 bases and the J segment 6 bases; nucleotides outside the gene matches: 7. Germline lookup yields CDR1 SGHRS and CDR2 YFSETQ. The CDR3 contains 16 residues. The CDR3 protein is CASSAGTSGYAGELFF. The CDR3 DNA is TGCGCCAGCAGCGCCGGGACTAGCGGGTATGCCGGGGAGCTGTTTTTT.

The rearrangement uses TRBV9 and TRBJ2-1; 13 bases are a match to TRBD2. After removal of 0 bases from V and 10 bases from J, the junction contained 10 bases not matched to a gene. This CDR3 is 17 amino acids long. Germline V CDR1 and CDR2: SGDLS, YYNGEE. CDR3 protein: CASSVATGLAGAQEQFF. CDR3 nucleotides: TGTGCCAGCAGCGTAGCTACTGGACTAGCGGGAGCTCAGGAGCAGTTCTTC.

This chain uses TRBV3-1 (or the pseudogene TRBV3-2) with TRBJ1-1, with 9 nucleotides matching TRBD1. The J segment lost 1 base and the V segment lost 2 bases, leaving 2 bases of the junction unmatched. From germline, CDR1 is LGHDT and CDR2 YNNKEL (reference sequence). CDR3 length: 15 amino acids. CDR3 sequence: CASSQRGQGNTEAFF. In DNA, the CDR3 is TGTGCCAGCAGCCAACGGGGACAGGGGAACACTGAAGCTTTCTTT.

The chain employs TRBV29-1 and TRBJ1-4; a weak D match, TRBD1 (5 bases). Germline V gene sequence: CDR1 SQVTM, CDR2 ANQGSEA. The V end was cut by 3 bases, the J end by 10 bases, with 9 bases between. The CDR3 is 11 amino acids. The CDR3 here is CSVDQGGKLFF. The CDR3 nucleotides read TGCAGCGTTGATCAGGGAGGAAAACTGTTTTTT.

V gene TRBV16 combines with J gene TRBJ2-5; tentatively, D is TRBD2 (6 bases). Germline CDR1 and CDR2: KGHSY and FQNENV. Between the trimmed V and J ends, which lost 4 bases and 2 bases, there was a span of 17 bases. The length of the CDR3 is 16 residues. CDR3 DNA sequence: TGTGCCAGCAGCCGGAGGTCTAGCGTATTGCAAGAGACCCAGTACTTC. Protein: CASSRRSSVLQETQYF.

This chain uses TRBV4-2 with TRBJ1-3; possible D gene TRBD1, 5 bases. The CDR3 spans 17 residues. V lost 2 bases to trimming and J lost 4 bases, with 18 bases between them. Germline loops: CDR1 LGHNA, CDR2 YNFKEQ. The CDR3 coding sequence is TGTGCCAGCAGCCAAATAGAACGCGGGACCGCGGGAAACACCATATATTTT. Its translation is CASSQIERGTAGNTIYF.

DNA for the CDR3: TGTGCCAGCAGTGCATATACTAGCGGGAGAATCAATGAGCAGTTCTTC. Translating gives CASSAYTSGRINEQFF. The chain combines TRBV6-2 or TRBV6-3 with TRBJ2-1, with 11 bases fitting TRBD2. Germline V CDR1 and CDR2: MNHEY, SVGEGT. Trimming at V came to 5 bases and at J to 6 bases, leaving 9 bases not matched to a gene. This CDR3 region has 16 residues.

The CDR3 loop reads CASSRLGGAVGELFF. The CDR3 nucleotides read TGTGCCAGCAGCCGGTTGGGAGGAGCGGTCGGGGAGCTGTTTTTT. The rearrangement joins TRBV2 to TRBJ2-2; possible D gene TRBD2, 6 bases. Per germline, CDR1 SNHLY and CDR2 FYNNEI. The CDR3 is made up of 15 amino acids. V lost 6 bases and J 7 bases, leaving 18 bases between the germline ends.